Below, 2 T cell receptor beta chains from the same sample are listed, as sequenced in a study of T cells expressing NK-cell markers. TCRdb reprocessed the 5' RACE reads and stores each CDR3 protein as one record, lacking DNA. In all, the sample yields approximately 150,000 distinct CDR3 sequences. Material: blood T cells: a sorted CD56 or NKG2C T cell subset, CD4+ or CD8+ T cells, or bulk PBMC T cells (not recorded which). The receptors come from a woman between 18 and 70 years old in good health.

The J gene is TRBJ2-7, the V gene TRBV5-1; TCRdb indicates TRBD1, and absent DNA this call remains unverified. Germline assignment: CDR1 SGHRS and CDR2 YFSETQ. The CDR3 is 17 amino acids. The CDR3 here is CASSLATEISYSYEQYF.

The chain links TRBV7-2 to TRBJ1-2; checking the TCRdb D call of TRBD1 is not possible without DNA. CDR3 length: 13 residues. Germline values: CDR1 SGHTA, CDR2 FQGNSA. This CDR3 is CASSRGTGRGYTF.